The rows below give T cell receptor beta chains drawn from one sample of a study of identical twins. TCRdb reanalysed the 5' RACE reads using MiXCR and keeps one entry per CDR3 protein. The table records 750,000 to 950,000 distinct CDR3 sequences, around 12% of them present only once. These data were also filed under a second study, of yellow fever vaccine responses in identical twins.

Sequenced input: PBMCs. The receptors were sampled from a woman aged 18-30 years in good health. CDR3s include the opening cysteine and the closing phenylalanine or tryptophan. A D gene is named only where the DNA matches it firmly. Expanded clones are given a class, and other clones once, few, many or no size at all.

D gene: .
V gene: TRBV6-5
J gene: TRBJ2-1
clone size: .
CDR3 DNA: TGTGCCAGCAGTGAATTCGACAGGGAGCAGTTCTTC
CDR3 protein: CASSEFDREQFF

D gene: TRBD1
V gene: TRBV20-1
J gene: TRBJ1-4
clone size: many
CDR3 DNA: TGCAGTGCTTCGCGGGACAGATATACACTGTTTTTT
CDR3 protein: CSASRDRYTLFF

D gene: .
V gene: TRBV3-1
J gene: TRBJ1-1
clone size: few
CDR3 DNA: TGTGCCAGCAGCCAAGATTTTCGCACTGAAGCTTTCTTT
CDR3 protein: CASSQDFRTEAFF

D gene: .
V gene: TRBV5-1
J gene: TRBJ2-5
clone size: .
CDR3 DNA: TGCGCCAGCAGCGAGGGTATAACCCAGTACTTC
CDR3 protein: CASSEGITQYF

D gene: .
V gene: TRBV12-3/TRBV12-4
J gene: TRBJ1-2
clone size: .
CDR3 DNA: TGTGCCAGCAGTGTCGGGGTTTATGGCTACACCTTC
CDR3 protein: CASSVGVYGYTF

D gene: TRBD2
V gene: TRBV12-3/TRBV12-4
J gene: TRBJ2-3
clone size: few
CDR3 DNA: TGTGCCAGCAGTTTTGGAGCGGGGGGACAGGATACGCAGTATTTT
CDR3 protein: CASSFGAGGQDTQYF

D gene: .
V gene: TRBV6-1
J gene: TRBJ1-2
clone size: .
CDR3 DNA: TGTGCCAGCAGCAACCGAGACCGATATGGCTACACCTTC
CDR3 protein: CASSNRDRYGYTF

D gene: .
V gene: TRBV29-1
J gene: TRBJ2-1
clone size: few
CDR3 DNA: TGCAGCGTCACCGCGGGGAATGAGCAGTTCTTC
CDR3 protein: CSVTAGNEQFF

D gene: .
V gene: TRBV29-1
J gene: TRBJ2-1
clone size: few
CDR3 DNA: TGCAGCGTTGGCCAGAGGGGGAGTGAGCAGTTCTTC
CDR3 protein: CSVGQRGSEQFF

D gene: .
V gene: TRBV6-2/TRBV6-3
J gene: TRBJ1-1
clone size: .
CDR3 DNA: TGTGCCAGCAGTCCCGGGGAGGGGTTTGAAGCTTTCTTT
CDR3 protein: CASSPGEGFEAFF

D gene: .
V gene: TRBV7-9
J gene: TRBJ2-1
clone size: .
CDR3 DNA: TGTGCCACCCGAGGGGGGGCAAGGAATGAGCAGTTCTTC
CDR3 protein: CATRGGARNEQFF

D gene: .
V gene: TRBV20-1
J gene: TRBJ2-7
clone size: many
CDR3 DNA: TGCAGTGCTAGCCCGTCTGACAGGTCAGGGTACGAGCAGTACTTC
CDR3 protein: CSASPSDRSGYEQYF

D gene: TRBD2
V gene: TRBV15
J gene: TRBJ2-7
clone size: many
CDR3 DNA: TGTGCCACCTCTCCCCCGACAAAATTTCCCGGGACTAGCTACGAGCAGTACTTC
CDR3 protein: CATSPPTKFPGTSYEQYF

D gene: .
V gene: TRBV24-1
J gene: TRBJ2-5
clone size: few
CDR3 DNA: TGTGCCACCAGTGATTCCGGCAGGGAGGAGACCCAGTACTTC
CDR3 protein: CATSDSGREETQYF

D gene: .
V gene: TRBV15
J gene: TRBJ2-1
clone size: many
CDR3 DNA: TGTGCCACCGGTAGGGAAATCAATGAGCAGTTCTTC
CDR3 protein: CATGREINEQFF

D gene: .
V gene: TRBV12-3/TRBV12-4
J gene: TRBJ2-2
clone size: .
CDR3 DNA: TGTGCCAGCAGCTTAGGGGAAATCGTGAACCTTAACACCGGGGAGCTGTTTTTT
CDR3 protein: CASSLGEIVNLNTGELFF

D gene: .
V gene: TRBV5-5
J gene: TRBJ2-1
clone size: .
CDR3 DNA: TGTGCCAGCAGCTTGACAGGAATTAATGAGCAGTTCTTC
CDR3 protein: CASSLTGINEQFF

D gene: .
V gene: TRBV10-3
J gene: TRBJ1-1
clone size: few
CDR3 DNA: TGTGCCATCAATCAAGGTACGAACACTGAAGCTTTCTTT
CDR3 protein: CAINQGTNTEAFF

D gene: TRBD2
V gene: TRBV3-1
J gene: TRBJ2-1
clone size: few
CDR3 DNA: TGTGCCAGCAGCCGGGCTAGCGGGAGGGTAAATGAGCAGTTCTTC
CDR3 protein: CASSRASGRVNEQFF

D gene: .
V gene: TRBV6-4
J gene: TRBJ2-3
clone size: few
CDR3 DNA: TGTGCCAGCAGTGACCGTGGGGGTGATACGCAGTATTTT
CDR3 protein: CASSDRGGDTQYF